This TCR beta chain was identified in a study of T cells in Graves' hyperthyroidism and ophthalmopathy. RNA transcripts served as the template for amplifying TCR beta CDR3 regions. HTBI primers were used for first-round RT-PCR of the TCR CDR3. TCRdb reanalysed the multiplex PCR reads using MiXCR and keeps one entry per CDR3 protein. The profile shows under 350,000 distinct CDR3 sequences, roughly 23% of them singletons. Patients were excluded for uncontrolled infection, other autoimmune disease, pregnancy or lactation. The sample holds many counts of this clonotype. Trimming cost V 3 bases and J 5 bases, with 3 bases left between them. This CDR3 comprises 11 residues. Germline loops: CDR1 SGHVS, CDR2 FQNEAQ.

The receptor's source is a woman aged 45 to 65 with Graves' hyperthyroidism. Material: blood. V and J are TRBV7-8 and TRBJ2-3; D call uncertain. CDR3 nucleotides: TGTGCCAGCAGCTTGAGAGATACGCAGTATTTT. It translates to CASSLRDTQYF.